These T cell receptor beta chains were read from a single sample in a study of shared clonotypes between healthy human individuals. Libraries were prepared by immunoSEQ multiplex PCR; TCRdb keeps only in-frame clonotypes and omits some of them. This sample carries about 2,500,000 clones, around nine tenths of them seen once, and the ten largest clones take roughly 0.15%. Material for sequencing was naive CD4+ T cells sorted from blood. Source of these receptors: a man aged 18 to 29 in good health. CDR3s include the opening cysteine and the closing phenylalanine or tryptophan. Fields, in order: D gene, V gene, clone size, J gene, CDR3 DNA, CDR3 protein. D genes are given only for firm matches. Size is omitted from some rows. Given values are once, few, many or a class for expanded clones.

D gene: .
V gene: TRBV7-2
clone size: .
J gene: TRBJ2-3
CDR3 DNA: TGTGCCAGCAGCTTAGCGGGTACCCACACAGATACGCAGTATTTT
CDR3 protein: CASSLAGTHTDTQYF

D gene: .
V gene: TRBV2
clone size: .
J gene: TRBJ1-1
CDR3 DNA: TGTGCCAGCAGTCCTACCCCCGGGGGCAACACTGAAGCTTTCTTT
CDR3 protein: CASSPTPGGNTEAFF

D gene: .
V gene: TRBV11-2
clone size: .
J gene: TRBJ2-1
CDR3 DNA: TGTGCCAGCAGCTTACTACCGACAGACTACAATGAGCAGTTCTTC
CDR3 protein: CASSLLPTDYNEQFF

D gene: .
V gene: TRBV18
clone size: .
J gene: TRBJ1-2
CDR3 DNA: TGTGCCAGCTCACCCTCTGTTGGGCAGGCGACTAACTATGGCTACACCTTC
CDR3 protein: CASSPSVGQATNYGYTF

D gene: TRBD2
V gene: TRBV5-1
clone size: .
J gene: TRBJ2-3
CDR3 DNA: TGCGCCAGCAGCTTACGGACTAGCGGGCGGCTTACCGGCACAGATACGCAGTATTTT
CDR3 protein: CASSLRTSGRLTGTDTQYF

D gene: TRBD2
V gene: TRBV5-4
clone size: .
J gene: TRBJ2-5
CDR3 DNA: TGTGCCGGGAGCGAGGGGTCTAGCGGGCCTCAGGGGACCCAGTACTTC
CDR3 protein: CAGSEGSSGPQGTQYF

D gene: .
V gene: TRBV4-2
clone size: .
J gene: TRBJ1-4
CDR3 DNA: TGTGCCAGCAGCCAAGAGGGGGGGGGTCGTGCTAATGAAAAACTGTTTTTT
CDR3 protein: CASSQEGGGRANEKLFF

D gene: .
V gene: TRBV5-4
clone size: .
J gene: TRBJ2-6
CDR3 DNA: TGTGCCAGCAGCCTGGGCCTTTCTGGGGCCAACGTCCTGACTTTC
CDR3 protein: CASSLGLSGANVLTF

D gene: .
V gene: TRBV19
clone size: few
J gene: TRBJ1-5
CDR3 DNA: TGTGCCAGTAGTATAGCAGATTATAGCAATCAGCCCCAGCATTTT
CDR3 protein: CASSIADYSNQPQHF

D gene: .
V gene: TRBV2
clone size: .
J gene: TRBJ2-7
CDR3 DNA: TGTGCCAGCAGTGATAGCGATACTAGGCCGATCTACGAGCAGTACTTC
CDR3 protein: CASSDSDTRPIYEQYF

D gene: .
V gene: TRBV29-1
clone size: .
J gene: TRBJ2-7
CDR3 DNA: TGCAGCGTTCGACCCTTGGGATCGGGCGAGCAGTACTTC
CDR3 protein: CSVRPLGSGEQYF

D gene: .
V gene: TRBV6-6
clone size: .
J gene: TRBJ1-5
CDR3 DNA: TGTGCCAGCAGCAAGGGTTGGAGCAATCAGCCCCAGCATTTT
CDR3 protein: CASSKGWSNQPQHF

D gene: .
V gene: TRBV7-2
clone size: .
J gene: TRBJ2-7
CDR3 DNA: TGTGCCAGCAGCTTCGGGGCGAACTCCTACGAGCAGTACTTC
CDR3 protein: CASSFGANSYEQYF

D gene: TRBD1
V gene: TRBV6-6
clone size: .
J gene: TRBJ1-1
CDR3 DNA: TGTGCCAGCAGTTACTATCGGGACAGGGGTGAAGCTTTCTTT
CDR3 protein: CASSYYRDRGEAFF

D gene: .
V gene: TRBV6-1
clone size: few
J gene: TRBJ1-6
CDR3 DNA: TGTGCCAGCAGTGAGATTAGGGGATGGATAGGGTCACCCCTCCACTTT
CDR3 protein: CASSEIRGWIGSPLHF

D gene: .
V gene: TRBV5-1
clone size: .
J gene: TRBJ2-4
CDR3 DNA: TGCGCCAGCAGCTTCTCCCCAGGCGAAAACATTCAGTACTTC
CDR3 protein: CASSFSPGENIQYF

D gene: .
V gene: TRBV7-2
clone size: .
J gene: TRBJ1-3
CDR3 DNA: TGTGCCAGCAGCTTAAGTTGGGGATCCGGAAACACCATATATTTT
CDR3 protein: CASSLSWGSGNTIYF

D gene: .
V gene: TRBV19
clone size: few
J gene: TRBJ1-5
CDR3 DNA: TGTGCCACTAAGTCGGACGGGAGCAATCAGCCCCAGCATTTT
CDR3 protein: CATKSDGSNQPQHF

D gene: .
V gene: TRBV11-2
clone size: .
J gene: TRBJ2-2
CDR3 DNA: TGTGCCAGCAGCTTAGTATCGTCACCCGGGGAGCTGTTTTTT
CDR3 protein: CASSLVSSPGELFF

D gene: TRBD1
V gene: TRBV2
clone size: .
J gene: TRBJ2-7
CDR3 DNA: TGTGCCAGCAGTGGGCAGGGACAGGGCTACGAGCAGTACTTC
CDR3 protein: CASSGQGQGYEQYF

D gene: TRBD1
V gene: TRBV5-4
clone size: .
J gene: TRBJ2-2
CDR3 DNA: TGTGCCAGCAGCCGACAGGGTTTAGACACCGGGGAGCTGTTTTTT
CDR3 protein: CASSRQGLDTGELFF

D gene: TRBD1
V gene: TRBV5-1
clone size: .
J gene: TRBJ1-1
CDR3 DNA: TGCGCCAGCAGCGAACCGGGACAGTTTAACACTGAAGCTTTCTTT
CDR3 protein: CASSEPGQFNTEAFF

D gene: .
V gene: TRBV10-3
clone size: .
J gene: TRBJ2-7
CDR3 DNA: TGTGCCATCAGGGACCTGTCGCGCTGGGGCGAGCAGTACTTC
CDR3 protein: CAIRDLSRWGEQYF

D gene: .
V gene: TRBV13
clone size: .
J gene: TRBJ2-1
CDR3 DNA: TGTGCCAGCCGACAGGCAAGGGGTGAGCAGTTCTTC
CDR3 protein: CASRQARGEQFF

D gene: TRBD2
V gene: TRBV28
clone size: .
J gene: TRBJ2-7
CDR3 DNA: TGTGCCACCCTGCGGGGGGTATCCGAGCAGTACTTC
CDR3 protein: CATLRGVSEQYF

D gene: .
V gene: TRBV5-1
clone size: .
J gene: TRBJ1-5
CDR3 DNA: TGCGCCAGCAGCTTAGAGGGGTTTAGCAATCAGCCCCAGCATTTT
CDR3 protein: CASSLEGFSNQPQHF

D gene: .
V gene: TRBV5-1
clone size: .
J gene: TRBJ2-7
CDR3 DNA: TGCGCCAGCAGCGATGACCCTTCCTACGAGCAGTACTTC
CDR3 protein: CASSDDPSYEQYF

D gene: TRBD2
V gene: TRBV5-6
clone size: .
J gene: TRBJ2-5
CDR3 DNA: TGTGCCAGCAGCTTGGTGGCCCCGACTAGCTGGGAGACCCAGTACTTC
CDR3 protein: CASSLVAPTSWETQYF

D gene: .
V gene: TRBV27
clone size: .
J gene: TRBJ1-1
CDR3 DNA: TGTGCCAGCAGTTCCCTCCGGGGGCGGAAGGCGGACACTGAAGCTTTCTTT
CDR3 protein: CASSSLRGRKADTEAFF

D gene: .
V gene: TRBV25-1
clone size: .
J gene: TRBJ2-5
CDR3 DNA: TGTGCCAGCAGTGTCCCTACTAGGTTGGCAGAGACCCAGTACTTC
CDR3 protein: CASSVPTRLAETQYF

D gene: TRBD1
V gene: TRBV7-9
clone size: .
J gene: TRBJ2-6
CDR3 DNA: TGTGCCAGCGGCGGGACAGGGGGCGGGGCCAACGTCCTGACTTTC
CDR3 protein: CASGGTGGGANVLTF

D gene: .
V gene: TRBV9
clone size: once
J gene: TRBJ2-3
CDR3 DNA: TGTGCCAGCAGCGCAGACTCCCATCCTACGCAGTATTTT
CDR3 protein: CASSADSHPTQYF

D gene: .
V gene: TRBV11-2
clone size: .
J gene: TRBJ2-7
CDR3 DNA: TGTGCCAGCAGCTTAGACGGGACTTACTACGAGCAGTACTTC
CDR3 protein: CASSLDGTYYEQYF

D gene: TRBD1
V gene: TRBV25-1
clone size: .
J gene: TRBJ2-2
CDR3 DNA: TGTGCCAGCAGTGAATTTGACAGGGGGTTTACCGGGGAGCTGTTTTTT
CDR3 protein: CASSEFDRGFTGELFF

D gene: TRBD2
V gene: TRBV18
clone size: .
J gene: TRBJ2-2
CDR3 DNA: TGTGCCAGCTCACCGGTAGCAGCGGGAGGAACCGGGGAGCTGTTTTTT
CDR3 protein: CASSPVAAGGTGELFF

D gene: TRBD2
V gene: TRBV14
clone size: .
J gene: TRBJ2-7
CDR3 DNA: TGTGCCAGCAGCCAAGTGGGGCCGGGGGGCGAGCAGTACTTC
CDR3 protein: CASSQVGPGGEQYF

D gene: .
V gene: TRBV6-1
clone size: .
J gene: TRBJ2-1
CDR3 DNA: TGTGCCAGCAGGAGGGACCTAGTTGGTGAGCAGTTCTTC
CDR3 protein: CASRRDLVGEQFF

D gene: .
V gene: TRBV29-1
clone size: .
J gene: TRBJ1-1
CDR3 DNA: TGCAGCGTTGAAAGGTCCCGGGATTGGGGCACTGAAGCTTTCTTT
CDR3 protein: CSVERSRDWGTEAFF

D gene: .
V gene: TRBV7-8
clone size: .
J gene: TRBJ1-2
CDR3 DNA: TGTGCCAGCAGCTTAGCGCCGGGGGTTCGTTCTGGCTACACCTTC
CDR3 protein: CASSLAPGVRSGYTF

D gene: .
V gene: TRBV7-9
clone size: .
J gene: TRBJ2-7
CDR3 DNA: TGTGCCAGCAGCTTATATCCGGTATCTTACGAGCAGTACTTC
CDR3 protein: CASSLYPVSYEQYF

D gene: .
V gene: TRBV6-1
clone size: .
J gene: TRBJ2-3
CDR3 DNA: TGTGCCAGCAGCTACGGCGGGGGCACAGATACGCAGTATTTT
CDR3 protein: CASSYGGGTDTQYF

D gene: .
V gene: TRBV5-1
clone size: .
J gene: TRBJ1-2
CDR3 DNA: TGCGCCAGCAGCTTGGCGGGAAACAGAGCTAACTATGGCTACACCTTC
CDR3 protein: CASSLAGNRANYGYTF